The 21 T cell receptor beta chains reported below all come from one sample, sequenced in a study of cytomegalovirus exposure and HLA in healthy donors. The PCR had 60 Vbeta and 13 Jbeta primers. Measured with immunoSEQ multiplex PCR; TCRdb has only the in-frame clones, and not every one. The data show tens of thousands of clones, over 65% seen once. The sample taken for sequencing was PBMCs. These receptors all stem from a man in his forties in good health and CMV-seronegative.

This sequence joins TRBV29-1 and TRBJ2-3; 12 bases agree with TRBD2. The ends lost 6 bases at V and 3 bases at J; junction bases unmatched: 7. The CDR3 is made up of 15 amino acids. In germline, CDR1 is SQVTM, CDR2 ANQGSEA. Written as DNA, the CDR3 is TGCAGCGTCCCGACTAGCGGGAGTGCGACAGATACGCAGTATTTT. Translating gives CSVPTSGSATDTQYF.

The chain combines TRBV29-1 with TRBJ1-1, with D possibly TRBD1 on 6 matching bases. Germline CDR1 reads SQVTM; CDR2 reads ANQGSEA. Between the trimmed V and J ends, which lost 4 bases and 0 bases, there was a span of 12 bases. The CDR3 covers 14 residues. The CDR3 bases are TGCAGCGTTGGAACAGGGACGATGAACACTGAAGCTTTCTTT. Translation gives CSVGTGTMNTEAFF.

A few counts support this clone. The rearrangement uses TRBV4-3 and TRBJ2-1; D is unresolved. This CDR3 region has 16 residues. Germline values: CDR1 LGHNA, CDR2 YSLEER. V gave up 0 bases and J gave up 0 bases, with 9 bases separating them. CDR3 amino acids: CASSQELTSSYNEQFF. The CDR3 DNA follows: TGCGCCAGCAGCCAAGAACTCACGAGCTCCTACAATGAGCAGTTCTTC.

For the CDR3, the DNA is TGTGCCACCAGCACTGTCGGACAGGGGGCGTGGGATGAGCAGTTCTTC. Translating it yields CATSTVGQGAWDEQFF. The chain couples TRBV15 to TRBJ2-1, with 11 bases fitting TRBD1. J lost 8 bases, V lost 4 bases, and 10 bases had no gene match. Per germline, CDR1 LNHNV and CDR2 YYDKDF (reference sequence). This CDR3 has 16 residues.

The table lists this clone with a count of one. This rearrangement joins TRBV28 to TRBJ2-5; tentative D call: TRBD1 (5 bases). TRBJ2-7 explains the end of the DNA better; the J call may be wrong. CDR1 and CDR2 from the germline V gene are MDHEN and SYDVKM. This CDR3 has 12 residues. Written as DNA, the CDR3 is TGTGCCAGCAGTGACAGTTCCTACGAGCAGTACTTC. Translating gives CASSDSSYEQYF.

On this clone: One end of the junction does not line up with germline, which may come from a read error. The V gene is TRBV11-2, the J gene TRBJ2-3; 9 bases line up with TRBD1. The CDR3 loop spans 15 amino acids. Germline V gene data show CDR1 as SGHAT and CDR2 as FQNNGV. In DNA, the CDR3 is TGTGCCAGCAGCTTTAGGGGACAGGGCACGGATACGCAGTATTTT. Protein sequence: CASSFRGQGTDTQYF.

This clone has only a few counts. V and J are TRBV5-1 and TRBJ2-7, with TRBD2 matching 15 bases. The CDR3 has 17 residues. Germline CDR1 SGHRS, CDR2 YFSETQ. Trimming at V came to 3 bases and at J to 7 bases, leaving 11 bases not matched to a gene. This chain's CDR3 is CASSYNGLAGGPGEQYF. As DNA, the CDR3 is TGCGCCAGCAGCTACAACGGACTAGCGGGAGGGCCCGGGGAGCAGTACTTC.

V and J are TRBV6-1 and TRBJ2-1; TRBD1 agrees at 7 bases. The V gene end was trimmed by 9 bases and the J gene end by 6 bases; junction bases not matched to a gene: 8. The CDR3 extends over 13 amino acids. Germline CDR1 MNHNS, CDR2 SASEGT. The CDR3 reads CARIQGTSNEQFF. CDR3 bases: TGTGCCAGGATACAGGGGACATCCAATGAGCAGTTCTTC.

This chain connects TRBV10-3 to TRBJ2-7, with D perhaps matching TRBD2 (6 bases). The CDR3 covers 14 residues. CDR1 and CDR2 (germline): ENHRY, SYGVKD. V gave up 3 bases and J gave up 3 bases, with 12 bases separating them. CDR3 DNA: TGTGCCATCAGTGAAGTAGGCGGGGACTACGAGCAGTACTTC. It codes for CAISEVGGDYEQYF.

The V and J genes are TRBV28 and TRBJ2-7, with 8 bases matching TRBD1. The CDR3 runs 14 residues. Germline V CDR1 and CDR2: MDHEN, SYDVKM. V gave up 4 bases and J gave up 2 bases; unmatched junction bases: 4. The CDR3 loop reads CASSSGQAPYEQYF. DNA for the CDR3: TGTGCCAGCAGTTCGGGACAGGCCCCCTACGAGCAGTACTTC.

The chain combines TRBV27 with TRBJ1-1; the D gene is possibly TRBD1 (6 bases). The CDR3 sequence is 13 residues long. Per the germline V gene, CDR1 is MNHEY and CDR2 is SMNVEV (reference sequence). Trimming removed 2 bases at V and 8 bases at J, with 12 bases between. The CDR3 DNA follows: TGTGCCAGCAGTTTAATATACGACAGGGAAGCTTTCTTT. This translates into CASSLIYDREAFF.

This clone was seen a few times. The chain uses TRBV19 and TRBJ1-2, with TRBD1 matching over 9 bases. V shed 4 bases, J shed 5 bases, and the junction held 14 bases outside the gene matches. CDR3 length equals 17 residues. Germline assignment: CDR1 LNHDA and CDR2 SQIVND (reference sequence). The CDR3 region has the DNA TGTGCCAGTAGTACCCCCCCAACCGGGACAGGGAGGTATGGCTACACCTTC. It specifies CASSTPPTGTGRYGYTF. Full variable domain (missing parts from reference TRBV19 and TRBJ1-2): DGGITQSPKYLFRKEGQNVTLSCEQNLNHDAMYWYRQDPGQGLRLIYYSQIVNDFQKGDIAEGYSVSREKKESFPLTVTSAQKNPTAFYLCASSTPPTGTGRYGYTFGSGTRLTVV.

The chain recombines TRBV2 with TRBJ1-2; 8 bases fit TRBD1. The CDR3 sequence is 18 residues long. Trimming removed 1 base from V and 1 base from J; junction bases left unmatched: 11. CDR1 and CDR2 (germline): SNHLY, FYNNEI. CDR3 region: CASSEVPPTGDYNYGYTF. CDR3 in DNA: TGTGCCAGCAGTGAAGTCCCCCCGACAGGGGACTATAACTATGGCTACACCTTC.

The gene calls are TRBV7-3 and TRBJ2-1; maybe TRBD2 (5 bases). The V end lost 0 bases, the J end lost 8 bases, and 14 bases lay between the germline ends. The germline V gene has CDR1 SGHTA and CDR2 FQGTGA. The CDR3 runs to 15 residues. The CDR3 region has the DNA TGTGCCAGCAGCTTAACTCTAGCAGTTTATGATGAGCAGTTCTTC. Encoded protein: CASSLTLAVYDEQFF. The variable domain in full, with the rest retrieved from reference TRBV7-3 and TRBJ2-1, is GAGVSQTPSNKVTEKGKYVELRCDPISGHTALYWYRQSLGQGPEFLIYFQGTGAADDSGLPNDRFFAVRPEGSVSTLKIQRTERGDSAVYLCASSLTLAVYDEQFFGPGTRLTVL.

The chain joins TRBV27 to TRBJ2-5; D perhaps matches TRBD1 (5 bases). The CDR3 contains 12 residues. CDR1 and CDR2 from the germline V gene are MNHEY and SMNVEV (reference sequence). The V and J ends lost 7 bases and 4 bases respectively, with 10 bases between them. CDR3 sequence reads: CASNPGRETQYF. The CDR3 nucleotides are TGTGCCAGCAATCCAGGGCGAGAGACCCAGTACTTC.

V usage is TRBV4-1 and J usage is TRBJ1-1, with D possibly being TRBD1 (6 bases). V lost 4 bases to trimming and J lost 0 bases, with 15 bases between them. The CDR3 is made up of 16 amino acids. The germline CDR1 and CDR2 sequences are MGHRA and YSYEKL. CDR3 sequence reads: CASSPGTSGMNTEAFF. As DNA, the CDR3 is TGCGCCAGCAGCCCCGGGACATCTGGGATGAACACTGAAGCTTTCTTT.

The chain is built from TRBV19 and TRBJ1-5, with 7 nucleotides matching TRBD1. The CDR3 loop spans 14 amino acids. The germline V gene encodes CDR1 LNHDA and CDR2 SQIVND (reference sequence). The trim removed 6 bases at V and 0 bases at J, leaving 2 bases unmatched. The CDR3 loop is CASSRGYSNQPQHF. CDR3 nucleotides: TGTGCCAGTAGCAGGGGGTATAGCAATCAGCCCCAGCATTTT.

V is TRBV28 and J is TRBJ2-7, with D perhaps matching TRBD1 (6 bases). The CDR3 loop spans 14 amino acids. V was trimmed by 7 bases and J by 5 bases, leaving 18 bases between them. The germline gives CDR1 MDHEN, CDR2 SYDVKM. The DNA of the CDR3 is TGTGCCAGCATTCCACAGGGCTCTTCCCACGAGCAGTACTTC. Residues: CASIPQGSSHEQYF.

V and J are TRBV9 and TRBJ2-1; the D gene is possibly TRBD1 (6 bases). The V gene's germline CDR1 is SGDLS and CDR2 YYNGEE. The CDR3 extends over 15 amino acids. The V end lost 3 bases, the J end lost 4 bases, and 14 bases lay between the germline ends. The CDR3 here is CASSANRAEYNEQFF. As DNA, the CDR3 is TGTGCCAGCAGCGCGAACAGGGCGGAATACAATGAGCAGTTCTTC.

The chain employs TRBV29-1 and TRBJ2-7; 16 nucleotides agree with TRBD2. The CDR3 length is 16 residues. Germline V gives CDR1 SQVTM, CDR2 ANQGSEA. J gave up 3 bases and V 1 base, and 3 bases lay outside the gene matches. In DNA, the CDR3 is TGCAGCGTTGAAGGGGGACTAGCGGGAGGGAGCTACGAGCAGTACTTC. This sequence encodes CSVEGGLAGGSYEQYF.

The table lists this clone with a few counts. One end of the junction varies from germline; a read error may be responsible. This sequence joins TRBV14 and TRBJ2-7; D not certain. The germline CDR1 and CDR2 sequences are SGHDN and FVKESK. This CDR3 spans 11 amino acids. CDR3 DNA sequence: TGTGCCAGCAGCCAAGAGTTTAGCTTCGTTTTC. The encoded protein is CASSQEFSFVF.